The sequence of this TCR beta chain was determined in a study of post-analysis software for immune sequencing data. Findings and caveats of the study: TRBV5-6, TRBV5-1 and TRBV20-1 belonged to a set of a handful of TRBV segments that were more frequent in patients than controls. Compared against controls, patients with multiple sclerosis displayed significantly lower normalized Chao1 diversity.

Carried by the TCR beta cDNA libraries were unique molecular identifiers. Around 500,000 cDNA molecules were obtained per 1 to 10 million input T cells. TCRdb reprocessed the PCR reads with MiXCR, giving one entry per CDR3 protein. The table records some 260,000 distinct CDR3 sequences, 35% to 40% of them present only once. This clonotype was seen repeatedly, ten times or more. Its antigen is not known. CDR1 SGHTA and CDR2 FQGNSA come from the germline V gene. The V and J ends lost 10 bases and 0 bases respectively, with 16 bases between them. This CDR3 is 15 amino acids long. Specimen: blood. V and J are TRBV7-2 and TRBJ2-4; D uncertain. This clonotype was obtained from a girl aged 5 to 17 with multiple sclerosis. CDR3 DNA: TGTGCCATCAAGTCCAGGAACCTAGCCAAAAACATTCAGTACTTC. Translated, it gives CAIKSRNLAKNIQYF.